This TCR beta chain was documented in a study of blood T cell repertoires in COVID-19. Study context: Italy, Spain and the United States were the sources of the convalescent and acute COVID-19 samples. Sources were T cells, B-cell-depleted T cells, or PBMCs; the material itself was cDNA or gDNA.

A single count supports this clone. Original handling: How many nucleated cells were present was estimated from reference gene primer amplification. Some clones are missing from TCRdb's copy, which holds only in-frame ones; the method was immunoSEQ multiplex PCR. V and J calls and clone size are as listed in that table; D and trimming were resolved from the DNA. The sample lists a few hundred thousand clones, around 84% occurring once. This CDR3 has 13 amino acids. V gave up 3 bases and J gave up 7 bases, with 10 bases separating them. Germline loops: CDR1 GTSNPN, CDR2 SVGIG (reference sequence). Sequences were obtained from peripheral blood. The genes are TRBV30 and TRBJ1-6; D is uncertain. The receptor's source is a man younger than 45 with active or convalescent COVID-19. As DNA, the CDR3 is TGTGCCTGGAGCTTAGGAGGGAATTCACCCCTCCACTTT. It translates to CAWSLGGNSPLHF.